These 2 T cell receptor beta chains share one sample of origin, sequenced in a study of cytomegalovirus exposure and HLA in healthy donors. The PCR was carried out with 60 Vbeta primers and 13 Jbeta primers. Here immunoSEQ multiplex PCR was the method, and the copy in TCRdb shows in-frame clones only, minus some. The table includes approximately 99,000 clones, 79% detected once. The specimen was PBMCs. Receptors were obtained from a male donor in good health and CMV-seropositive.

V is TRBV30 and J is TRBJ2-5; 13 bases agree with TRBD2. V lost 2 bases and J lost 8; bases outside the gene matches: 17. CDR3 length: 18 amino acids. Germline V gene data show CDR1 as GTSNPN and CDR2 as SVGIG (reference sequence). The CDR3 DNA reads as TGTGCCTGGAGTTCTTCAGGACTAGCGGGGGTACCAAGAGAAACCCAGTACTTC. This sequence encodes CAWSSSGLAGVPRETQYF.

The rearrangement joins TRBV18 to TRBJ1-4; 8 positions agree with TRBD1. V dropped 0 bases and J dropped 3; count of bases not matched to a gene: 0. The CDR3 is made up of 15 amino acids. The germline gives CDR1 KGHSH, CDR2 LQKENI. The CDR3 DNA sequence: TGTGCCAGCTCACCACCGGGACAGGCTAATGAAAAACTGTTTTTT. Amino acid sequence: CASSPPGQANEKLFF. The entire variable domain, with the rest obtained from reference TRBV18 and TRBJ1-4, is as follows: NAGVMQNPRHLVRRRGQEARLRCSPMKGHSHVYWYRQLPEEGLKFMVYLQKENIIDESGMPKERFSAEFPKEGPSILRIQQVVRGDSAAYFCASSPPGQANEKLFFGSGTQLSVL.